The 30 T cell receptor beta chains below were found in one sample sequenced in a study of blood T cell repertoires in COVID-19. The repertoire was sequenced with immunoSEQ multiplex PCR; TCRdb's copy has only in-frame clones and lacks some. Among a few hundred thousand clones, over 70% were seen once, and the ten largest hold around 3.1%. What was sequenced was PBMCs or T cells enriched from blood (not recorded which). The receptors were gathered from a woman aged 40 to 55 who had been exposed to COVID-19.

The V and J genes are TRBV24-1 and TRBJ2-3, with 16 bases lining up with TRBD2. CDR3 size: 17 residues. Per germline, CDR1 KGHDR and CDR2 SFDVKD. Germline trimming cut 4 bases from V and 7 bases from J; bases unmatched to any gene: 7. The CDR3 DNA reads TGTGCCACCAGTGACCCCGGGACTAGCGGGAGGGGTTATACGCAGTATTTT. Its protein is CATSDPGTSGRGYTQYF.

This clone was seen just once. This sequence joins TRBV2 and TRBJ2-3; D possibly corresponds to TRBD1 (6 bases). The ends were cut back, 5 bases at V and 5 bases at J, with 17 bases in the middle. Germline loops: CDR1 SNHLY, CDR2 FYNNEI. The CDR3 spans 15 residues. The CDR3, as DNA: TGTGCCAGCAGTTACTTCCAGGGGACGGTAGATACGCAGTATTTT. It translates to CASSYFQGTVDTQYF.

The chain is built from TRBV14 and TRBJ2-1; possible D gene TRBD2, 6 bases. The V end lost 0 bases, the J end lost 6 bases, and 9 bases lay between the germline ends. Germline V gene lookup returns CDR1 SGHDN and CDR2 FVKESK. CDR3 length equals 14 residues. The CDR3 reads CASSQDRGSNEQFF. The DNA of the CDR3 is TGTGCCAGCAGCCAAGATCGGGGGTCCAATGAGCAGTTCTTC.

This rearrangement joins TRBV28 to TRBJ1-3; D gene unclear. Trimming took off 4 bases at V and 2 bases at J, with 12 bases between the two ends. CDR1 is MDHEN, CDR2 SYDVKM, per germline. The CDR3 sequence is 15 residues long. For the CDR3, the DNA is TGTGCCAGCAGTTCCCCAGGCGTACCTGGAAACACCATATATTTT. As protein: CASSSPGVPGNTIYF.

V usage is TRBV7-2 and J usage is TRBJ1-4; 10 nucleotides line up with TRBD1. CDR3 size: 15 residues. The V and J ends lost 4 bases and 6 bases, in that order; junction bases with no gene match: 5. Germline CDR1 is SGHTA and CDR2 is FQGNSA. CDR3 nucleotides: TGTGCCAGCAGCTCCCGACAGGGGGCTTATGAAAAACTGTTTTTT. This translates into CASSSRQGAYEKLFF.

In its sample, this clone was seen a few times. The V gene is TRBV12-3 or TRBV12-4, the J gene TRBJ2-2; the match to TRBD1 covers 8 bases. The length of the CDR3 is 13 residues. V shed 6 bases and J 7 bases; nucleotides not matched to a gene: 4. CDR3: CASSAGGLGELFF. CDR3 coding DNA: TGTGCCAGCAGCGCAGGGGGCCTCGGGGAGCTGTTTTTT.

The chain carries TRBV2 and TRBJ2-5; 9 nucleotides align to TRBD1. The CDR3 spans 15 residues. V was pared by 4 bases and J by 1 base, with 4 bases of the junction left unmatched. Germline V gene lookup returns CDR1 SNHLY and CDR2 FYNNEI. CDR3 in amino acids: CASSAETGGQETQYF. CDR3 coding DNA: TGTGCCAGCAGTGCCGAGACAGGGGGCCAAGAGACCCAGTACTTC.

The chain uses TRBV28 and TRBJ1-2; D remains unclear. The germline V gene has CDR1 MDHEN and CDR2 SYDVKM. Trimming cost V 4 bases and J 4 bases, with 16 bases left between them. The CDR3 extends over 15 amino acids. The DNA of the CDR3 is TGTGCCAGCAGTTGGGAGGTTGGGGTGGGCTATGGCTACACCTTC. It codes for CASSWEVGVGYGYTF.

This sequence joins TRBV6-1 and TRBJ2-7, with 8 positions matching TRBD1. The CDR3 sequence is 16 residues long. Germline assignment: CDR1 MNHNS and CDR2 SASEGT. Trimming at V came to 3 bases and at J to 5 bases, leaving 12 bases not matched to a gene. The CDR3 loop is CASSERPRTGFHEQYV. DNA for the CDR3: TGTGCCAGCAGTGAGAGGCCGAGGACAGGGTTCCACGAGCAGTACGTC.

The chain couples TRBV12-3 or TRBV12-4 to TRBJ2-3; D call uncertain. There are 13 residues in the CDR3. Trimming cost V 6 bases and J 3 bases, with 10 bases left between them. DNA of the CDR3: TGTGCCAGCAGCCTTTATTCGACAGATACGCAGTATTTT. Protein: CASSLYSTDTQYF.

The V call is TRBV5-1, the J call TRBJ1-1, with TRBD1 matching over 7 bases. Germline trimming cut 7 bases from V and 8 bases from J; bases unmatched to any gene: 5. Germline V gene lookup returns CDR1 SGHRS and CDR2 YFSETQ. This CDR3 contains 11 residues. The DNA of the CDR3 is TGCGCCAGCCGACAGGGTTCCGAAGCTTTCTTT. Translation: CASRQGSEAFF.

This chain joins TRBV28 and TRBJ2-2; D unclear. The V gene lost 2 bases and the J gene lost 5 bases, with 9 bases spanning the gap. CDR1 and CDR2 from the germline V gene are MDHEN and SYDVKM. CDR3 length equals 14 residues. The CDR3 nucleotides read TGTGCCAGCAGTTTAAGCCCGAGGACCGGGGAGCTGTTTTTT. It translates to CASSLSPRTGELFF. Full variable domain (missing parts from reference TRBV28 and TRBJ2-2): DVKVTQSSRYLVKRTGEKVFLECVQDMDHENMFWYRQDPGLGLRLIYFSYDVKMKEKGDIPEGYSVSREKKERFSLILESASTNQTSMYLCASSLSPRTGELFFGEGSRLTVL.

This chain joins TRBV7-2 and TRBJ2-7; 15 bases are shared with TRBD2. V lost 1 base to trimming and J lost 4 bases; unmatched junction nucleotides: 5. The CDR3 loop spans 17 amino acids. Germline V gives CDR1 SGHTA, CDR2 FQGNSA. The CDR3 is CASSLDGTSGGTYEQYF. The CDR3, as DNA: TGTGCCAGCAGCTTAGATGGGACTAGCGGGGGGACTTACGAGCAGTACTTC.

This chain joins TRBV6-5 and TRBJ2-7; 10 bases fit TRBD1. The germline gives CDR1 MNHEY, CDR2 SVGAGI. This CDR3 has 14 amino acids. Unmatched junction bases numbered 8, after V lost 6 bases and J lost 6 bases. CDR3 nucleotides: TGTGCCAGCAGCCGCAACCGGGACAGGGGCGAGCAGTACGTC. It translates to CASSRNRDRGEQYV.

This chain uses TRBV13 with TRBJ1-6, with D uncertain. Trimming removed 5 bases from V and 8 bases from J, with 10 bases in between. The CDR3 runs to 13 residues. From germline, CDR1 is PRHDT and CDR2 FYEKMQ (reference sequence). The CDR3, as DNA: TGTGCCAGCAGCGCCCACTTGGATTCACCCCTCCACTTT. The encoded protein is CASSAHLDSPLHF. The full variable domain, completed using reference TRBV13 and TRBJ1-6, is AAGVIQSPRHLIKEKRETATLKCYPIPRHDTVYWYQQGPGQDPQFLISFYEKMQSDKGSIPDRFSAQQFSDYHSELNMSSLELGDSALYFCASSAHLDSPLHFGNGTRLTVT.

The rearrangement links TRBV6-5 to TRBJ2-7; D not certain. CDR3 length: 16 residues. Germline V lookup: CDR1 MNHEY, CDR2 SVGAGI. V dropped 0 bases and J dropped 2 bases, with 14 bases sitting between them. The CDR3 spells CASSYSSGPPAYEQYF. As DNA, the CDR3 is TGTGCCAGCAGTTACTCGTCTGGGCCACCAGCCTACGAGCAGTACTTC.

The chain joins TRBV11-3 to TRBJ2-1; tentatively, D is TRBD2 (6 bases). Germline V gene sequence: CDR1 SGHNT, CDR2 YENEEA. V lost 1 base, J lost 4 bases, and 14 bases lay in between. The CDR3 contains 16 residues. CDR3 in DNA: TGTGCCAGCAGCTTAGTTGGTTTAGCGGCTTACAATGAGCAGTTCTTC. Protein: CASSLVGLAAYNEQFF.

This sequence joins TRBV30 and TRBJ2-4, with TRBD2 matching over 13 bases. The V and J ends lost 1 base and 2 bases, in that order; junction bases with no gene match: 5. The germline gives CDR1 GTSNPN, CDR2 SVGIG (reference sequence). This CDR3 has 17 amino acids. DNA for the CDR3: TGTGCCTGGAGTGCACAGGGACTAGCGGGGTCCAAAAACATTCAGTACTTC. Translating gives CAWSAQGLAGSKNIQYF.

J is TRBJ2-5 and V is TRBV11-3, with D possibly TRBD2 on 7 matching bases. V was cut by 7 bases and J by 5 bases, with 14 bases left in between. The length of the CDR3 is 13 residues. Looked up from germline, CDR1 is SGHNT and CDR2 is YENEEA. DNA for the CDR3: TGTGCCAGCAAGGGGGGGGCCGATGAGACCCAGTACTTC. It specifies CASKGGADETQYF.

The rearrangement links TRBV30 to TRBJ2-1; the D gene is possibly TRBD2 (6 bases). The CDR3 is 18 amino acids. CDR1 is GTSNPN, CDR2 SVGIG, per germline (reference sequence). V was clipped by 0 bases and J by 9 bases, with 27 bases between them. The chain's CDR3 is CAWSVVREYWGPIREQFF. In nucleotides, the CDR3 is TGTGCCTGGAGTGTCGTGCGGGAATATTGGGGCCCAATTCGTGAGCAGTTCTTC.

The chain employs TRBV7-2 and TRBJ2-5, with 8 bases lining up with TRBD2. CDR1 SGHTA and CDR2 FQGNSA come from the germline V gene. The V segment lost 5 bases and the J segment 2 bases; nucleotides outside the gene matches: 7. The CDR3 is made up of 15 amino acids. The CDR3 coding sequence is TGTGCCAGCAGCGAGGCCGGGACTAGACAAGAGACCCAGTACTTC. It translates to CASSEAGTRQETQYF.

The V gene is TRBV7-9, the J gene TRBJ2-4; D is unresolved. In germline, CDR1 is SEHNR, CDR2 FQNEAQ (reference sequence). The CDR3 extends over 15 amino acids. The V end was cut by 4 bases, the J end by 6 bases, with 16 bases between. CDR3 loop: CASSSAAADRNIQYF. Here the CDR3 DNA reads TGTGCCAGCAGCTCGGCGGCGGCGGATCGAAACATTCAGTACTTC.

The gene calls are TRBV7-3 and TRBJ2-1; D is unresolved. This CDR3 is 12 amino acids long. V lost 3 bases and J lost 8, with 8 bases in between. Germline V CDR1 and CDR2: SGHTA, FQGTGA. CDR3 region: CASSFFPDEQFF. CDR3 bases: TGTGCCAGCAGCTTTTTCCCGGATGAGCAGTTCTTC.

The genes are TRBV6-2 or TRBV6-3 and TRBJ1-6; the D is unclear. V lost 6 bases and J lost 6, with 6 bases in between. Germline CDR1 and CDR2: MNHEY and SVGEGT. The CDR3 consists of 12 residues. In nucleotides, the CDR3 is TGTGCCAGCAGCTTCTCTAATTCACCCCTCCACTTT. It is translated as CASSFSNSPLHF.

The rearrangement joins TRBV9 to TRBJ2-5, with D possibly TRBD1 on 6 matching bases. Looked up from germline, CDR1 is SGDLS and CDR2 is YYNGEE. With 4 bases removed from V and 2 bases from J, the gap between germline ends came to 9 bases. CDR3 size: 13 residues. CDR3 bases: TGTGCCAGCAGCCCAGGACAGCAAGAGACCCAGTACTTC. Amino acids: CASSPGQQETQYF.

The genes are TRBV10-3 and TRBJ2-7; 8 positions agree with TRBD1. Germline V lookup: CDR1 ENHRY, CDR2 SYGVKD. J was trimmed by 6 bases and V by 10 bases; bases with no gene match: 11. There are 13 residues in the CDR3. This CDR3 is CANSPGQAIEQYF. The CDR3 DNA reads as TGTGCCAACAGCCCGGGACAGGCCATCGAGCAGTACTTC.

This chain connects TRBV7-2 to TRBJ1-2; 7 nucleotides line up with TRBD1. Germline CDR1 and CDR2: SGHTA and FQGNSA. After removal of 2 bases from V and 8 bases from J, the junction contained 8 bases not matched to a gene. The CDR3 runs to 14 residues. The CDR3 loop is CASSLSEGAGGYTF. The DNA for the CDR3 is TGTGCCAGCAGCTTATCGGAGGGGGCTGGGGGCTACACCTTC.

To note about this clone: Compared with germline, one end of the junction differs, possibly owing to a read error. The chain links TRBV20-1 to TRBJ2-3, with D unclear. This CDR3 comprises 11 residues. Germline V gene lookup returns CDR1 DFQATT and CDR2 SNEGSKA (reference sequence). The DNA for the CDR3 is TGCAGTGCGTGGTACACAGATGCGCAGTATTTT. This gives the protein CSAWYTDAQYF.

The gene calls are TRBV15 and TRBJ1-1, with 8 bases that match TRBD1. This CDR3 spans 18 amino acids. After removal of 0 bases from V and 0 bases from J, the junction contained 9 bases not matched to a gene. Germline V CDR1 and CDR2: LNHNV, YYDKDF (reference sequence). The CDR3: CATSRDNGAGGLNTEAFF. The CDR3, as DNA: TGTGCCACCAGCAGAGATAACGGGGCAGGGGGCCTGAACACTGAAGCTTTCTTT.

In its sample, this clone was seen once. In DNA form, the CDR3 reads TGTGCCAGCAGCTCTACAGGGATAGGCGGCTACACCTTC. Translating it yields CASSSTGIGGYTF. The rearrangement joins TRBV13 to TRBJ1-2; maybe TRBD1 (6 bases). Germline V lookup: CDR1 PRHDT, CDR2 FYEKMQ (reference sequence). Deletions cut 4 bases from V and 8 bases from J, with 14 bases between. The CDR3 is 13 residues long.